This TCR beta chain was sequenced during a study of blood T cell repertoires in COVID-19. Study context: Collection of acute and convalescent COVID-19 samples took place in the United States, Italy and Spain. Sources were T cells, B-cell-depleted T cells, or PBMCs; the material itself was cDNA or gDNA.

Germline assignment: CDR1 LNHDA and CDR2 SQIVND (reference sequence). V shed 3 bases and J 1 base; nucleotides not matched to a gene: 2. The CDR3 totals 15 residues. In the source study's methods: Amplified reference gene primers provided the basis for estimating nucleated cell counts. TCRdb's copy holds only in-frame clones and misses some; the assay was immunoSEQ multiplex PCR. Clonal size and the V and J genes are those of that table, whereas D and trimming came from the DNA. In the table there are 150,000 or so clones, approximately 84% of which are singletons. Only a few counts were recorded for this clone.

The rearrangement joins TRBV19 to TRBJ1-5, with 8 bases aligning to TRBD1. This receptor was taken from a man aged 35 to 55 who had recovered from COVID-19. The sample comprised peripheral blood. The CDR3 here is CASSMQGASNQPQHF. The CDR3 coding sequence is TGTGCCAGTAGTATGCAGGGGGCGAGCAATCAGCCCCAGCATTTT.